This TCR beta chain was sequenced during a study of CD8 T cells in Susac syndrome. There are 14 residues in the CDR3. The germline V gene has CDR1 SGHRS and CDR2 YFSETQ. The V end was cut by 4 bases, the J end by 8 bases, with 18 bases between. Reverse transcription of roughly 0.5 to 1 ug RNA was performed with random hexamers. TCRdb used MiXCR to reprocess the immunoSEQ multiplex PCR reads, holding one entry per CDR3 protein. The sample has over 200,000 distinct CDR3 sequences; approximately 95% are singletons. Sequencing of TCR beta was carried out in blood CD8+ and CD4+ T cells. What was sequenced was CD4+ T cells from PBMCs. This TCR was sampled from a human donor with multiple sclerosis. The V call is TRBV5-1, the J call TRBJ1-1, with D possibly being TRBD1 (6 bases). The CDR3 coding sequence is TGCGCCAGCAGCCCAGCATCCGGGGGGCCAGAAGCTTTCTTT. Protein product: CASSPASGGPEAFF.